These T cell receptor beta chains were read from a single sample in a study of blood T cell repertoires in COVID-19. This table comes from immunoSEQ multiplex PCR, and its TCRdb copy is limited to in-frame clones, with some not included. The sample shows under 30,000 clones, roughly nine tenths of them seen only once. Sequenced: peripheral blood. The receptors derive from a man older than 75 with acute or convalescent COVID-19. Each CDR3 is given with its conserved first and last residue. A D gene is named only where the DNA matches it firmly. Not all rows give a size; the values are once, few, many and, for expanded clones, a class.

clone size: -
J gene: TRBJ2-3
D gene: TRBD2
V gene: TRBV3-1/TRBV3-2
CDR3 DNA: TGTGCCAGCAGCCAAGAACGCAGCGGGGGGGCTAGGGATACGCAGTATTTT
CDR3 protein: CASSQERSGGARDTQYF

clone size: -
J gene: TRBJ1-5
D gene: TRBD1
V gene: TRBV5-8
CDR3 DNA: TGTGCCAGCAACCAGCGGACAGGGAACAATCAGCCCCAGCATTTT
CDR3 protein: CASNQRTGNNQPQHF

clone size: -
J gene: TRBJ2-2
D gene: TRBD1
V gene: TRBV5-1
CDR3 DNA: TGCGCCAGCAGCTGGGACAGACCAAACACCGGGGAGCTGTTTTTT
CDR3 protein: CASSWDRPNTGELFF

clone size: once
J gene: TRBJ2-5
D gene: -
V gene: TRBV6-5
CDR3 DNA: TGTGCCAGCAGCTTGCAGCCTTTCGGGGAGACCCAGTACTTC
CDR3 protein: CASSLQPFGETQYF

clone size: -
J gene: TRBJ2-7
D gene: -
V gene: TRBV27
CDR3 DNA: TGTGCCAGCAGTTTGGGACATTTCCTTTACGAGCAGTACTTC
CDR3 protein: CASSLGHFLYEQYF

clone size: -
J gene: TRBJ1-6
D gene: -
V gene: TRBV5-1
CDR3 DNA: TGCGCCAGCAGCATTCAGGGTGTCTATAATTCACCCCTCCACTTT
CDR3 protein: CASSIQGVYNSPLHF

clone size: -
J gene: TRBJ2-7
D gene: -
V gene: TRBV5-4
CDR3 DNA: TGTGCCAGCAGCTTGGCTAGTCGGGAGTACTTC
CDR3 protein: CASSLASREYF

clone size: -
J gene: TRBJ2-6
D gene: TRBD1
V gene: TRBV27
CDR3 DNA: TGTGCCAGCAGACCCGGGACAGGGGTTGTAGCTGGGGCCAACGTCCTGACTTTC
CDR3 protein: CASRPGTGVVAGANVLTF

clone size: -
J gene: TRBJ1-6
D gene: -
V gene: TRBV9
CDR3 DNA: TGTGCCAGCAGCGAGGGGCTATCTTCACCCCTCCACTTT
CDR3 protein: CASSEGLSSPLHF

clone size: once
J gene: TRBJ1-6
D gene: -
V gene: TRBV11-2
CDR3 DNA: TGTGCCAGCAGCCCAGGGTGGGACTATAATTCACCCCTCCACTTT
CDR3 protein: CASSPGWDYNSPLHF

clone size: -
J gene: TRBJ1-4
D gene: -
V gene: TRBV18
CDR3 DNA: TGTGCCAGCTCACCACTGACAGGAGAAGGAAAACTGTTTTTT
CDR3 protein: CASSPLTGEGKLFF

clone size: -
J gene: TRBJ1-2
D gene: TRBD1
V gene: TRBV28
CDR3 DNA: TGTGCCAGCAGTGGTACAGGGGTGGGCTACACCTTC
CDR3 protein: CASSGTGVGYTF

clone size: once
J gene: TRBJ2-7
D gene: TRBD1
V gene: TRBV10-3
CDR3 DNA: TGTGCCATCAGCCCTGACAGGGAATACCACGAGCAGTACTTC
CDR3 protein: CAISPDREYHEQYF

clone size: -
J gene: TRBJ1-1
D gene: -
V gene: TRBV7-3
CDR3 DNA: TGTGCCAGCAGCTTAATGGGCAGTGGCACTGAAGCTTTCTTT
CDR3 protein: CASSLMGSGTEAFF

clone size: -
J gene: TRBJ1-5
D gene: TRBD1
V gene: TRBV19
CDR3 DNA: TGTGCCAGTTACCGAGCCGGGACAGGGGCGGGACAGCCCCAGCATTTT
CDR3 protein: CASYRAGTGAGQPQHF

clone size: -
J gene: TRBJ1-1
D gene: -
V gene: TRBV4-1
CDR3 DNA: TGCGCCAGCAGCCAGACCGGGACTGAAGCTTTCTTT
CDR3 protein: CASSQTGTEAFF

clone size: once
J gene: TRBJ2-2
D gene: TRBD1
V gene: TRBV5-4
CDR3 DNA: TGTGCCAGCAGCTGGGACAGGGCGGCCACCGGGGAGCTGTTTTTT
CDR3 protein: CASSWDRAATGELFF

clone size: once
J gene: TRBJ1-5
D gene: -
V gene: TRBV19
CDR3 DNA: TGTGCCAGTGCCGTCGGGAGCAATCAGCCCCAGCATTTT
CDR3 protein: CASAVGSNQPQHF

clone size: -
J gene: TRBJ1-2
D gene: -
V gene: TRBV2
CDR3 DNA: TGTGCCAGCAGTGGTATCCCAGTCGGGGGCTACACCTTC
CDR3 protein: CASSGIPVGGYTF

clone size: -
J gene: TRBJ1-6
D gene: TRBD1
V gene: TRBV6-5
CDR3 DNA: TGTGCCAGCAGAGGGGACAGAGCCAATTCACCCCTCCACTTT
CDR3 protein: CASRGDRANSPLHF

clone size: -
J gene: TRBJ1-2
D gene: TRBD1
V gene: TRBV6-5
CDR3 DNA: TGTGCCAGCAGGGTACAGGGGATTAACTATGGCTACACCTTC
CDR3 protein: CASRVQGINYGYTF

clone size: -
J gene: TRBJ2-2
D gene: TRBD2
V gene: TRBV3-1/TRBV3-2
CDR3 DNA: TGTGCCAGCAGCCACTTCGGGACTAGTGGCACCGGGGAGCTGTTTTTT
CDR3 protein: CASSHFGTSGTGELFF

clone size: -
J gene: TRBJ2-1
D gene: TRBD1
V gene: TRBV6-6
CDR3 DNA: TGTGCCAGCACACCGGGGACAGCAGAAGATATAAAGTGGTTCTTC
CDR3 protein: CASTPGTAEDIKWFF

clone size: -
J gene: TRBJ2-1
D gene: -
V gene: TRBV5-1
CDR3 DNA: TGCGCCACCTCTGGAGGGGGGGGGTCCTACAATGAGCAGTTCTTC
CDR3 protein: CATSGGGGSYNEQFF

clone size: -
J gene: TRBJ1-1
D gene: TRBD1
V gene: TRBV7-9
CDR3 DNA: TGTGCCAGCAGCCCAACAGGGGGATTCCGGAACACTGAAGCTTTCTTT
CDR3 protein: CASSPTGGFRNTEAFF

clone size: -
J gene: TRBJ1-6
D gene: -
V gene: TRBV7-9
CDR3 DNA: TGTGCCAGCAGCACGGGAGGAGATTCACCCCTCCACTTT
CDR3 protein: CASSTGGDSPLHF

clone size: once
J gene: TRBJ2-1
D gene: -
V gene: TRBV7-3
CDR3 DNA: TGTGCCAGCAGCTTATCAAGGAGCAATGAGCAGTTCTTC
CDR3 protein: CASSLSRSNEQFF

clone size: -
J gene: TRBJ1-1
D gene: TRBD1
V gene: TRBV6-4
CDR3 DNA: TGTGCCAGCAAGGGGGACAGGGATAACACTGAAGCTTTCTTT
CDR3 protein: CASKGDRDNTEAFF

clone size: -
J gene: TRBJ2-7
D gene: TRBD2
V gene: TRBV10-2
CDR3 DNA: TGCGCCAGCAGCGCCACCCCTCTAGCGGGGCGATCCGAGCAGTACTTC
CDR3 protein: CASSATPLAGRSEQYF

clone size: -
J gene: TRBJ1-3
D gene: -
V gene: TRBV6-6
CDR3 DNA: TGTGCCAGCAGCCCTCAGGCGGGGGACGGAAACACCATATATTTT
CDR3 protein: CASSPQAGDGNTIYF

clone size: -
J gene: TRBJ2-7
D gene: -
V gene: TRBV7-9
CDR3 DNA: TGTGCCAGCAGCTCACCGCGTACTCTCGACGAGCAGTACTTC
CDR3 protein: CASSSPRTLDEQYF

clone size: -
J gene: TRBJ1-1
D gene: TRBD1
V gene: TRBV18
CDR3 DNA: TGTGCCAGCTCTCCGAGGGGGCTATCGAGTGAAGCTTTCTTT
CDR3 protein: CASSPRGLSSEAFF

clone size: -
J gene: TRBJ1-3
D gene: -
V gene: TRBV19
CDR3 DNA: TGTGCCAGTAGCGTTGGAAACACCATATATTTT
CDR3 protein: CASSVGNTIYF

clone size: -
J gene: TRBJ1-6
D gene: -
V gene: TRBV7-2
CDR3 DNA: TGTGCCAGCAGCCCCCTGCTGGGCTACAATTCACCCCTCCACTTT
CDR3 protein: CASSPLLGYNSPLHF

clone size: -
J gene: TRBJ2-1
D gene: TRBD1
V gene: TRBV5-5
CDR3 DNA: TGTGCCAGCAGCTCACAGACAGGGTTGGAGCAGTTCTTC
CDR3 protein: CASSSQTGLEQFF

clone size: -
J gene: TRBJ2-1
D gene: -
V gene: TRBV5-1
CDR3 DNA: TGCGCCAGCAGCTTGGGGGGGCTATACAATGAGCAGTTCTTC
CDR3 protein: CASSLGGLYNEQFF

clone size: -
J gene: TRBJ1-5
D gene: -
V gene: TRBV16
CDR3 DNA: TGTGCCAGCAGCCAAAGGGCAGGGCCCCAGCCCCAGCATTTT
CDR3 protein: CASSQRAGPQPQHF

clone size: few
J gene: TRBJ2-7
D gene: -
V gene: TRBV10-2
CDR3 DNA: TGCGCCAGCAGTTCCGGGACACCCTCATTCAGGTACTTC
CDR3 protein: CASSSGTPSFRYF

clone size: -
J gene: TRBJ2-5
D gene: TRBD2
V gene: TRBV27
CDR3 DNA: TGTGCCAGCAGTCCGTGGAGAGACGGGGGAGGGGAGACCCAGTACTTC
CDR3 protein: CASSPWRDGGGETQYF

clone size: -
J gene: TRBJ2-7
D gene: TRBD1
V gene: TRBV11-1
CDR3 DNA: TGTGCCAGCAGCTTAGCTGCCCCGGGACAGGGGAACTACGAGCAGTACTTC
CDR3 protein: CASSLAAPGQGNYEQYF

clone size: -
J gene: TRBJ2-3
D gene: -
V gene: TRBV7-6
CDR3 DNA: TGTGCCAGCAGCTTAAAGCCCCCGACTGAACTTAGCACAGATACGCAGTATTTT
CDR3 protein: CASSLKPPTELSTDTQYF

clone size: -
J gene: TRBJ2-1
D gene: TRBD1
V gene: TRBV7-9
CDR3 DNA: TGTGCCAGCAGCTTAGTGACAGGGGCTCCGGATGAGCAGTTCTTC
CDR3 protein: CASSLVTGAPDEQFF

clone size: once
J gene: TRBJ2-5
D gene: -
V gene: TRBV6-2/TRBV6-3
CDR3 DNA: TGTGCCAGCAGCCTTCGGACCCTGAGTCGGGACCAGTACTTC
CDR3 protein: CASSLRTLSRDQYF

clone size: -
J gene: TRBJ2-1
D gene: TRBD1
V gene: TRBV6-2/TRBV6-3
CDR3 DNA: TGTGCCAGCAGCCTCCGGGACAGGGTGGGGGATGAGCAGTTCTTC
CDR3 protein: CASSLRDRVGDEQFF

clone size: -
J gene: TRBJ1-2
D gene: -
V gene: TRBV2
CDR3 DNA: TGTGCCAGCAGTGAGGGACTAGGCTACACCTTC
CDR3 protein: CASSEGLGYTF

clone size: -
J gene: TRBJ2-5
D gene: TRBD2
V gene: TRBV10-3
CDR3 DNA: TGTGCCATCGGAGCGGGGGGGCCGGAAGAGACCCAGTACTTC
CDR3 protein: CAIGAGGPEETQYF

clone size: -
J gene: TRBJ1-6
D gene: -
V gene: TRBV3-1/TRBV3-2
CDR3 DNA: TGTGCCAGCAGCCAATTTTTGAGGAATTCACCCCTCCACTTT
CDR3 protein: CASSQFLRNSPLHF

clone size: -
J gene: TRBJ1-2
D gene: TRBD1
V gene: TRBV9
CDR3 DNA: TGTGCCAGCAGCCCGAGGGGGCGCTGGGACTATGGCTACACCTTC
CDR3 protein: CASSPRGRWDYGYTF

clone size: -
J gene: TRBJ1-1
D gene: -
V gene: TRBV5-1
CDR3 DNA: TGCGCCAGCATAAACGTGGAGGGGACTGAAGCTTTCTTT
CDR3 protein: CASINVEGTEAFF